These T cell receptor beta chains were read from a single sample in a study of regulatory T cells in long-lasting Graves disease. Each CDR3 protein is one row after TCRdb ran MiXCR on the multiplex PCR reads. Among around 450,000 distinct CDR3 sequences listed, about 17% were seen once. These data also formed part of another study, on T cells in Graves' hyperthyroidism and ophthalmopathy.

The sequenced sample was peripheral blood mononuclear cells (PBMCs), obtained at new diagnosis, from a patient treated with antithyroid drugs. The source of these receptors is a man between 40 and 49 years old with Graves disease. CDR3s include the opening cysteine and the closing phenylalanine or tryptophan. A D gene is named only where the DNA matches it firmly. Some rows have no size entry. The others give once, few or many, or a class for an expanded clone.

TRBD2,many,TRBJ2-1,TRBV20-1,12,TGCAGTGCAACTAGCGGGGGCAATGAGCAGTTCTTC,CSATSGGNEQFF
-,-,TRBJ2-4,TRBV12-3/TRBV12-4,17,TGTGCCAGCAGTTTTTCCGGCAGCGCAATATCCAAAAACATTCAGTACTTC,CASSFSGSAISKNIQYF
-,many,TRBJ1-2,TRBV28,13,TGTGCCAGCAGTTCCACCTCTTTCTATGGCTACACCTTC,CASSSTSFYGYTF
-,few,TRBJ1-5,TRBV5-5,16,TGTGCCAGCAGCTTGGCCGTAGGGGTAAGCAATCAGCCCCAGCATTTT,CASSLAVGVSNQPQHF
-,-,TRBJ1-2,TRBV6-1,12,TGTGCCAGCAGACGCGTCTCGGGAGGCTACACCTTC,CASRRVSGGYTF
-,many,TRBJ1-5,TRBV28,14,TGTGCCAGCAGTTTACCCACTGGCACGGGGCCCCAGCATTTT,CASSLPTGTGPQHF
TRBD2,once,TRBJ2-1,TRBV28,15,TGTGCCAGCAGTTTCCCACTAGCGGTGGACAATGAGCAGTTCTTC,CASSFPLAVDNEQFF
TRBD2,-,TRBJ2-3,TRBV28,16,TGTGCCAGCAGTTTTTTCCTGGGACTAGCGGGAGATACGCAGTATTTT,CASSFFLGLAGDTQYF
TRBD2,many,TRBJ2-7,TRBV5-1,15,TGTGCCAGCAGCCCACGGGGGGGGAGCTCCTACGAGCAGTACTTC,CASSPRGGSSYEQYF
-,-,TRBJ1-4,TRBV11-3,15,TGTGCCAGCAGTTCCCAGTATCTGTTGAATGAAAAACTGTTTTTT,CASSSQYLLNEKLFF
-,-,TRBJ2-2,TRBV29-1,14,TGCAGCGGCGGAGGCTCACTGAACACCGGGGAGCTGTTTTTT,CSGGGSLNTGELFF
-,few,TRBJ1-5,TRBV18,15,TGTGCCAGCTCAGCAACGGGGGCGGGCAATCAGCCCCAGCATTTT,CASSATGAGNQPQHF
TRBD2,few,TRBJ2-1,TRBV7-2,14,TGTGCCAGCAGCTCCTGGACTAGCGGGATGGGGCAGTTCTTC,CASSSWTSGMGQFF
-,-,TRBJ1-3,TRBV2,15,TGTGCCAGCAGGCGCAGGGGCAGCTCTGGAAACACCATATATTTT,CASRRRGSSGNTIYF
TRBD1,many,TRBJ2-3,TRBV5-1,17,TGTGCCAGCAGCTTTCCCAGTGCACAGGGGCGCACAGATACGCAGTATTTT,CASSFPSAQGRTDTQYF
-,many,TRBJ2-1,TRBV12-3/TRBV12-4,12,TGTGCCAGCAGTGACCGACGGGGTGAGCAGTTCTTC,CASSDRRGEQFF
TRBD1,-,TRBJ1-5,TRBV7-3,17,TGTGCCAGCAGCTTAAACCCCGGACAGGATAGCAATCAGCCCCAGCATTTT,CASSLNPGQDSNQPQHF